This T cell receptor beta chain was identified in a study of cytomegalovirus exposure and HLA in healthy donors. Regarding the study as a whole: Within an earlier analysis, most TCR beta V segments proved productive either about 90% or about 30% of the time. Reports credit the classifier with highly specific, highly sensitive diagnosis of cytomegalovirus status. Later, an analysis showed that TCR beta chains associated with HLA were more clonally expanded than others that were equally common.

As to this clone: No antigen is known for it.

The CDR3 length is 14 residues. Per the germline V gene, CDR1 is SGHTA and CDR2 is FQGTGA. The V and J ends lost 4 bases and 1 base, in that order; junction bases with no gene match: 2. The donors gave bone marrow, and they were healthy. 60 Vbeta and 13 Jbeta primers were used in PCR. Clones were sequenced by immunoSEQ multiplex PCR, and TCRdb holds only the in-frame ones, with some missing. In the table there are roughly 100,000 clones, 76% of which are singletons. The source of this sequence is a middle-aged man in good health and CMV-seropositive. The sample was PBMCs. The genes are TRBV7-3 and TRBJ2-7, with 9 bases aligning to TRBD2. Here the CDR3 DNA reads TGTGCCAGCAGCTCTAGCGGGATTTCCTACGAGCAGTACTTC. The encoded protein is CASSSSGISYEQYF.